This T cell receptor beta chain was captured in a study of T cells after yellow fever vaccination. Study information: Where fractions had low cell numbers, libraries were prepared from them with the SMART-Seq v4 Ultra Low Input RNA kit. Regarding the study as a whole: Most clones from primary vaccination resurfaced after the booster (approximately 95% CD4, approximately 88% CD8).

Comment on this clonotype: Its matching antigen is unknown.

V lost 6 bases, J lost 0 bases, and 9 bases lay in between. Germline V gene lookup returns CDR1 SNHLY and CDR2 FYNNEI. The CDR3 sequence is 14 residues long. UMIs were added to TCR cDNA along with a universal primer site when it was made by 5'RACE template switching. TCRdb reprocessed the 5' RACE reads via MiXCR and lists one record per CDR3 protein. The profile shows about 340,000 distinct CDR3 sequences, 3.5% to 4.5% of them singletons. The sequenced sample was PBMCs, obtained 5 days after the yellow fever booster vaccination. The receptor's source is a man between 18 and 35 years old who received the YFV17D yellow fever vaccine. The gene calls are TRBV2 and TRBJ2-1, with unresolved D. CDR3 sequence: CASRALSSYNEQFF. The CDR3 bases are TGTGCCAGCAGGGCACTGAGCTCCTACAATGAGCAGTTCTTC.